This TCR beta chain was recovered during a study of T cell responses to AZD1222 COVID-19 vaccine. About the research overall: It was second doses at about 4 or about 12 weeks that were pooled.

Repertoires were generated with immunoSEQ multiplex PCR, while TCRdb's copy carries only in-frame clones and drops some. The sample holds some 86,000 clones, roughly 80% seen once. Germline V lookup: CDR1 SGHRS, CDR2 YFSETQ. V dropped 4 bases and J dropped 2; count of bases not matched to a gene: 6. The CDR3 is made up of 16 amino acids. The sequence was obtained from an adult in good health. The chain joins TRBV5-1 to TRBJ2-5; 12 bases are shared with TRBD2. Sample: peripheral blood, taken on day 0 of AZD1222 vaccination. Written as DNA, the CDR3 is TGCGCCAGCAGCGCCTCCGGGACTAGCGGGCAAGAGACCCAGTACTTC. Translation gives CASSASGTSGQETQYF.